These 13 T cell receptor beta chains originate from one sample sequenced in a study of vaccination effects on CD4 cells after COVID-19. The authors isolated CD4+ T cells after about 10 days of culture. Participants were vaccinated with two doses of either the BNT162b2 or mRNA-1273 vaccine. Measured with immunoSEQ multiplex PCR; TCRdb has only the in-frame clones, and not every one. The sample consists of tens of thousands of clones, 74% of them appearing once. Their antigens are not known. Source: CD4+ T cells from PBMCs cultured without peptide, taken after COVID-19 vaccination. The source is a human donor who received a COVID-19 vaccine.

V usage is TRBV2 and J usage is TRBJ1-1; unclear D gene. The germline CDR1 and CDR2 sequences are SNHLY and FYNNEI. There are 11 residues in the CDR3. Trimming removed 7 bases from V and 0 bases from J, with 3 bases in between. The CDR3, as DNA: TGTGCCAGCAAGATGAACACTGAAGCTTTCTTT. This encodes CASKMNTEAFF. The whole variable domain, remainder taken from reference TRBV2 and TRBJ1-1, is EPEVTQTPSHQVTQMGQEVILRCVPISNHLYFYWYRQILGQKVEFLVSFYNNEISEKSEIFDDQFSVERPDGSNFTLKIRSTKLEDSAMYFCASKMNTEAFFGQGTRLTVV.

V is TRBV19 and J is TRBJ2-4; 7 bases line up with TRBD1. The CDR3 loop spans 18 amino acids. V gave up 5 bases and J gave up 4 bases; unmatched junction bases: 17. The V gene's germline CDR1 is LNHDA and CDR2 SQIVND (reference sequence). The CDR3 reads CASSSGWLDRVWKNIQYF. The CDR3 nucleotides are TGTGCCAGTAGTTCAGGCTGGTTAGACAGGGTATGGAAAAACATTCAGTACTTC.

The chain combines TRBV2 with TRBJ1-2, with 7 bases lining up with TRBD1. Germline-derived CDR1 and CDR2 are SNHLY and FYNNEI. The V segment lost 5 bases and the J segment 4 bases; nucleotides outside the gene matches: 7. This CDR3 is 14 amino acids long. The CDR3 sequence is CASSLKQGFYGYTF. The CDR3 DNA is TGTGCCAGCAGTCTTAAACAGGGGTTCTATGGCTACACCTTC.

This chain links TRBV19 with TRBJ2-7; D may correspond to TRBD1 or TRBD2 (6 bases each). Trimming removed 10 bases at V and 5 bases at J, with 18 bases between. The CDR3 totals 13 residues. Germline V lookup: CDR1 LNHDA, CDR2 SQIVND (reference sequence). The CDR3 region is CATSPGAYDEQYV. CDR3 DNA: TGTGCCACTTCACCGGGGGCTTACGACGAGCAGTACGTC.

On this clone itself: The same CDR3 can be traced to other DNA sequences in this sample. The chain uses TRBV28 and TRBJ1-5, with D unresolved. The CDR3 contains 11 residues. Germline loops: CDR1 MDHEN, CDR2 SYDVKM. Trimming cost V 6 bases and J 4 bases, with 4 bases left between them. In nucleotides, the CDR3 is TGTGCCAGCAGCCTAAATCAGCCCCAGCATTTT. Amino acids: CASSLNQPQHF.

This clone was recorded once. CDR3 region: CASSENLGQGYEQYV. CDR3 DNA: TGTGCCAGCAGTGAAAATTTGGGACAGGGCTACGAGCAGTACGTC. This rearrangement joins TRBV6-1 to TRBJ2-7; 9 bases are shared with TRBD1. V lost 2 bases to trimming and J lost 3 bases; unmatched junction nucleotides: 5. In germline, CDR1 is MNHNS, CDR2 SASEGT. This CDR3 contains 15 residues.

V and J are TRBV15 and TRBJ1-5; weak D call: TRBD1 (6 bases). CDR3 length: 16 residues. Trimming took off 0 bases at V and 7 bases at J, with 16 bases between the two ends. Germline CDR1 reads LNHNV; CDR2 reads YYDKDF (reference sequence). In DNA form, the CDR3 reads TGTGCCACCAGCAGAGATTTTTCAGGGGAAGGGCAGCCCCAGCATTTT. The encoded protein is CATSRDFSGEGQPQHF.

The chain employs TRBV30 and TRBJ1-5, with unresolved D. The CDR3 is 14 amino acids. The germline CDR1 and CDR2 sequences are GTSNPN and SVGIG (reference sequence). Trimming removed 2 bases from V and 5 bases from J, with 13 bases in between. The CDR3 region has the DNA TGTGCCTGGAGTCCGGACGGGTTTTATCAGCCCCAGCATTTT. This gives the protein CAWSPDGFYQPQHF.

This chain links TRBV28 with TRBJ1-2; TRBD1 might be the D (5 bases). The CDR3 spans 16 residues. Deletions cut 5 bases from V and 5 bases from J, with 21 bases between. Germline assignment: CDR1 MDHEN and CDR2 SYDVKM. The CDR3 loop is CASSPVDRNTYYGYTF. The CDR3 DNA follows: TGTGCCAGCAGTCCCGTTGACAGAAACACTTATTATGGCTACACCTTC.

The gene calls are TRBV7-3 and TRBJ1-2; TRBD1 agrees at 7 bases. Germline lookup yields CDR1 SGHTA and CDR2 FQGTGA. After removal of 3 bases from V and 8 bases from J, the junction contained 6 bases not matched to a gene. The CDR3 runs 13 residues. The CDR3 protein is CASSFTQGRGYTF. CDR3 coding DNA: TGTGCCAGCAGCTTCACACAGGGGCGAGGCTACACCTTC.

The chain combines TRBV6-1 with TRBJ1-2; D remains unclear. The CDR3 runs 13 residues. Trimming took 3 bases from V and 3 from J, leaving 8 bases between them. Germline CDR1 reads MNHNS; CDR2 reads SASEGT. CDR3 amino acids: CASSETVDYGYTF. Here the CDR3 DNA reads TGTGCCAGCAGTGAGACGGTAGACTATGGCTACACCTTC.

The chain links TRBV18 to TRBJ2-7, with D unclear. Trimming shortened V by 2 bases and J by 4 bases, and 9 bases separated the two germline ends. This CDR3 has 13 residues. Looked up from germline, CDR1 is KGHSH and CDR2 is LQKENI. This CDR3 is CASSPVREYEQYV. The CDR3 DNA is TGTGCCAGCTCACCAGTTAGGGAATACGAGCAGTACGTC.

The gene calls are TRBV19 and TRBJ2-1; 9 bases match TRBD1. Germline CDR1 and CDR2: LNHDA and SQIVND (reference sequence). The CDR3 is made up of 15 amino acids. V shed 6 bases and J 5 bases; nucleotides not matched to a gene: 8. Here the CDR3 DNA reads TGTGCCAGTAGATCGACCGGGACAGGGAACAATGAGCAGTTCTTC. Its translation: CASRSTGTGNNEQFF.